A selection of T cell receptor beta chains follows, all from one sample in a study of identical twins. TCRdb redid the calling of the 5' RACE reads with MiXCR, one entry per CDR3 protein. The repertoire holds 540,000 or so distinct CDR3 sequences, with approximately 20% as singletons. This sample also appeared in a second study, on yellow fever vaccine responses in identical twins.

What was sequenced was CD4+ T cells sorted from blood. The receptors shown here come from a woman in her late teens or twenties in good health. CDR3s include the opening cysteine and the closing phenylalanine or tryptophan. Fields, in order: CDR3 DNA, CDR3 protein, V gene, D gene, CDR3 length, clone size, J gene. A D gene is named only where the DNA matches it firmly. The size entry is marked missing in some rows and otherwise reads once, few, many or a size class.

cdr3_nt: TGCAGCGCCAAGCAAGAGACCCAGTACTTC
cdr3_aa: CSAKQETQYF
v_call: TRBV29-1
d_call: NA
cdr3_length: 10
clone_size: NA
j_call: TRBJ2-5

cdr3_nt: TGTGCCACCGGGGGCTACAATGAGCAGTTCTTC
cdr3_aa: CATGGYNEQFF
v_call: TRBV6-5
d_call: NA
cdr3_length: 11
clone_size: few
j_call: TRBJ2-1

cdr3_nt: TGTGCCACCAGTGATGCCACAGGGCGAAACGGGGAGCTGTTTTTT
cdr3_aa: CATSDATGRNGELFF
v_call: TRBV24-1
d_call: NA
cdr3_length: 15
clone_size: few
j_call: TRBJ2-2

cdr3_nt: TGTGCCAGCAGCCCAGACAGACGCCAAGAGACCCAGTACTTC
cdr3_aa: CASSPDRRQETQYF
v_call: TRBV12-3/TRBV12-4
d_call: NA
cdr3_length: 14
clone_size: few
j_call: TRBJ2-5

cdr3_nt: TGCGCCAGCAGCAAGCGACTAGCGGGAGGCTACGAGCAGTACTTC
cdr3_aa: CASSKRLAGGYEQYF
v_call: TRBV5-1
d_call: TRBD2
cdr3_length: 15
clone_size: NA
j_call: TRBJ2-7

cdr3_nt: TGTGCCATCAGTGCACCGGCTAGCGTTGCACCAGAGCAGTTCTTC
cdr3_aa: CAISAPASVAPEQFF
v_call: TRBV10-3
d_call: NA
cdr3_length: 15
clone_size: few
j_call: TRBJ2-1

cdr3_nt: TGTGCCAGCATCATTCAGCCGGGACTAGCGGCCCATGAGCAGTTCTTC
cdr3_aa: CASIIQPGLAAHEQFF
v_call: TRBV12-3/TRBV12-4
d_call: TRBD2
cdr3_length: 16
clone_size: NA
j_call: TRBJ2-1

cdr3_nt: TGCGCCAGCAGCTTGGCAGGGGGCCTAGGAAGCTCCTACAATGAGCAGTTCTTC
cdr3_aa: CASSLAGGLGSSYNEQFF
v_call: TRBV5-1
d_call: TRBD1
cdr3_length: 18
clone_size: few
j_call: TRBJ2-1

cdr3_nt: TGCGCCAGCAGCCAACCGACTAGCGGGGCCTACGAGCAGTACTTC
cdr3_aa: CASSQPTSGAYEQYF
v_call: TRBV4-1
d_call: TRBD2
cdr3_length: 15
clone_size: once
j_call: TRBJ2-7

cdr3_nt: TGCAGCGTCCAACAGGGTGTAGTTTATGAGCAGTTCTTC
cdr3_aa: CSVQQGVVYEQFF
v_call: TRBV29-1
d_call: NA
cdr3_length: 13
clone_size: NA
j_call: TRBJ2-1

cdr3_nt: TGTGCCAGCAGCTCCCCTCCTCCGTACGAGCAGTACTTC
cdr3_aa: CASSSPPPYEQYF
v_call: TRBV7-8
d_call: NA
cdr3_length: 13
clone_size: NA
j_call: TRBJ2-7

cdr3_nt: TGCAGTGCTAGCCAGGGGTTTTTTGATGGCTACACCTTC
cdr3_aa: CSASQGFFDGYTF
v_call: TRBV20-1
d_call: NA
cdr3_length: 13
clone_size: NA
j_call: TRBJ1-2

cdr3_nt: TGTGCCAGCAGCCCCCGGGGGGGCGCGAACACCGGGGAGCTGTTTTTT
cdr3_aa: CASSPRGGANTGELFF
v_call: TRBV9
d_call: TRBD2
cdr3_length: 16
clone_size: NA
j_call: TRBJ2-2

cdr3_nt: TGCAGTGCTTTCACAGGGGTGTTGGGCAATCAGCCCCAGCATTTT
cdr3_aa: CSAFTGVLGNQPQHF
v_call: TRBV20-1
d_call: TRBD1
cdr3_length: 15
clone_size: NA
j_call: TRBJ1-5

cdr3_nt: TGTGCCAGCAGTCGACAGGGGTTGAATAATGAGCAGTTCTTC
cdr3_aa: CASSRQGLNNEQFF
v_call: TRBV6-2/TRBV6-3
d_call: TRBD1
cdr3_length: 14
clone_size: NA
j_call: TRBJ2-1

cdr3_nt: TGCGCCAGCAGCCCTAGGTGGGCTGGGGACAATGAGCAGTTCTTC
cdr3_aa: CASSPRWAGDNEQFF
v_call: TRBV5-1
d_call: NA
cdr3_length: 15
clone_size: few
j_call: TRBJ2-1

cdr3_nt: TGTGCCAGCAGTGAATGGGGAACAGGGAGCCAAGGGGAGACCCAGTACTTC
cdr3_aa: CASSEWGTGSQGETQYF
v_call: TRBV25-1
d_call: NA
cdr3_length: 17
clone_size: NA
j_call: TRBJ2-5

cdr3_nt: TGCGCCAGCAGCTTAGACAATGCGAAAGAGACCCAGTACTTC
cdr3_aa: CASSLDNAKETQYF
v_call: TRBV5-1
d_call: NA
cdr3_length: 14
clone_size: NA
j_call: TRBJ2-5

cdr3_nt: TGTGCCAGCAGTTTAATCATAAGGGAACCCGGGGAGCTGTTTTTT
cdr3_aa: CASSLIIREPGELFF
v_call: TRBV12-3/TRBV12-4
d_call: NA
cdr3_length: 15
clone_size: many
j_call: TRBJ2-2

cdr3_nt: TGTGCCAGCAGCTCGGGACTAGCGGGGCAGGGGGATACGCAGTATTTT
cdr3_aa: CASSSGLAGQGDTQYF
v_call: TRBV7-9
d_call: TRBD2
cdr3_length: 16
clone_size: NA
j_call: TRBJ2-3

cdr3_nt: TGCAGTGCTAGAGATCTCGGTCGTGAAGCTTTCTTT
cdr3_aa: CSARDLGREAFF
v_call: TRBV20-1
d_call: NA
cdr3_length: 12
clone_size: NA
j_call: TRBJ1-1

cdr3_nt: TGTGCCAGCAGTGAGTGGGGACTAGCGGGATTTGAGCAGTTCTTC
cdr3_aa: CASSEWGLAGFEQFF
v_call: TRBV2
d_call: TRBD2
cdr3_length: 15
clone_size: NA
j_call: TRBJ2-1

cdr3_nt: TGTGCCAGCAGTGAAGAAACTAACACTGAAGCTTTCTTT
cdr3_aa: CASSEETNTEAFF
v_call: TRBV2
d_call: NA
cdr3_length: 13
clone_size: NA
j_call: TRBJ1-1

cdr3_nt: TGTGCCAGCAGCACGGGACGGATCTCTGGAAACACCATATATTTT
cdr3_aa: CASSTGRISGNTIYF
v_call: TRBV6-1
d_call: NA
cdr3_length: 15
clone_size: few
j_call: TRBJ1-3

cdr3_nt: TGCGCCAGCAGCCAAGCCTCGACAGGGGGTACCTATGGCTACACCTTC
cdr3_aa: CASSQASTGGTYGYTF
v_call: TRBV4-1
d_call: TRBD1
cdr3_length: 16
clone_size: NA
j_call: TRBJ1-2

cdr3_nt: TGCGCCAGCAGCTTGAGGCCAGGGGTTGAGTACACCGGGGAGCTGTTTTTT
cdr3_aa: CASSLRPGVEYTGELFF
v_call: TRBV5-1
d_call: NA
cdr3_length: 17
clone_size: NA
j_call: TRBJ2-2

cdr3_nt: TGTGCCAGCAGCGCTGGAAGCGGACAGGGGGCCTTCTCTAGGAACACTGAAGCTTTCTTT
cdr3_aa: CASSAGSGQGAFSRNTEAFF
v_call: TRBV9
d_call: TRBD1
cdr3_length: 20
clone_size: few
j_call: TRBJ1-1

cdr3_nt: TGTGCCAGCAGTGCTATAGGACAGGCTGCCACTGAAGCTTTCTTT
cdr3_aa: CASSAIGQAATEAFF
v_call: TRBV12-3/TRBV12-4
d_call: TRBD1
cdr3_length: 15
clone_size: many
j_call: TRBJ1-1

cdr3_nt: TGTGCCAGCAGCTTACGGGAGGCAGGGGGGAATGAGCAGTTCTTC
cdr3_aa: CASSLREAGGNEQFF
v_call: TRBV11-2
d_call: NA
cdr3_length: 15
clone_size: few
j_call: TRBJ2-1

cdr3_nt: TGTGCCACCAGCAGAGATGGGAGAGAGGGCGGCGGCAGAAGCTCCTACAATGAGCAGTTCTTC
cdr3_aa: CATSRDGREGGGRSSYNEQFF
v_call: TRBV15
d_call: NA
cdr3_length: 21
clone_size: NA
j_call: TRBJ2-1

cdr3_nt: TGTGCCAGCAGCCAAGTCCACCGGCAGGGTACAGATACGCAGTATTTT
cdr3_aa: CASSQVHRQGTDTQYF
v_call: TRBV3-1
d_call: NA
cdr3_length: 16
clone_size: NA
j_call: TRBJ2-3

cdr3_nt: TGTGCCAGCAGTCTCCTGGACCGATTTGGTGAAAAACTGTTTTTT
cdr3_aa: CASSLLDRFGEKLFF
v_call: TRBV28
d_call: NA
cdr3_length: 15
clone_size: NA
j_call: TRBJ1-4

cdr3_nt: TGTGCCAGCAGCCAAAACCGACTAGCGAGCTCCTACAATGAGCAGTTCTTC
cdr3_aa: CASSQNRLASSYNEQFF
v_call: TRBV4-2
d_call: TRBD2
cdr3_length: 17
clone_size: few
j_call: TRBJ2-1

cdr3_nt: TGTGCCACCAGTGATGGACAGGGGAGAATCTACGAGCAGTACTTC
cdr3_aa: CATSDGQGRIYEQYF
v_call: TRBV24-1
d_call: TRBD1
cdr3_length: 15
clone_size: few
j_call: TRBJ2-7

cdr3_nt: TGTGCCAGCAGGGGAGCGGGAGTCGCAGATACGCAGTATTTT
cdr3_aa: CASRGAGVADTQYF
v_call: TRBV6-1
d_call: TRBD2
cdr3_length: 14
clone_size: NA
j_call: TRBJ2-3

cdr3_nt: TGTGCCAGCCGTCGGGGGGTTGCCGGGGAGCTGTTTTTT
cdr3_aa: CASRRGVAGELFF
v_call: TRBV6-1
d_call: TRBD2
cdr3_length: 13
clone_size: NA
j_call: TRBJ2-2

cdr3_nt: TGTGCCAGCAGCCAAGAATCAGCGGGAGACTACGAGCAGTACTTC
cdr3_aa: CASSQESAGDYEQYF
v_call: TRBV3-1
d_call: TRBD2
cdr3_length: 15
clone_size: NA
j_call: TRBJ2-7

cdr3_nt: TGCGCCAGCAGCTTGGCCCCCCCGGGGGCCTCAGATACGCAGTATTTT
cdr3_aa: CASSLAPPGASDTQYF
v_call: TRBV5-1
d_call: NA
cdr3_length: 16
clone_size: once
j_call: TRBJ2-3

cdr3_nt: TGTGCCAGCAGCTTAGGGACTAGCGGGAGGGCGGGAAATGAGCAGTTCTTC
cdr3_aa: CASSLGTSGRAGNEQFF
v_call: TRBV7-3
d_call: TRBD2
cdr3_length: 17
clone_size: NA
j_call: TRBJ2-1

cdr3_nt: TGTGCCATTTACGACAGGCGAAGCTATGGCTACACCTTC
cdr3_aa: CAIYDRRSYGYTF
v_call: TRBV10-3
d_call: NA
cdr3_length: 13
clone_size: few
j_call: TRBJ1-2

cdr3_nt: TGCAGCGTTGGGAGGTCATCCGAGCAGTACTTC
cdr3_aa: CSVGRSSEQYF
v_call: TRBV29-1
d_call: NA
cdr3_length: 11
clone_size: NA
j_call: TRBJ2-7

cdr3_nt: TGTGCCATCAGTGAGTACGGGACAGCTAACAATGAGCAGTTCTTC
cdr3_aa: CAISEYGTANNEQFF
v_call: TRBV10-3
d_call: TRBD1
cdr3_length: 15
clone_size: NA
j_call: TRBJ2-1

cdr3_nt: TGCAGTGCTAGAGACAGGGGGGTAGCCAAAAACATTCAGTACTTC
cdr3_aa: CSARDRGVAKNIQYF
v_call: TRBV20-1
d_call: NA
cdr3_length: 15
clone_size: NA
j_call: TRBJ2-4

cdr3_nt: TGCGCCAGCAGCCGGGGGGAAAAATACAATGAGCAGTTCTTC
cdr3_aa: CASSRGEKYNEQFF
v_call: TRBV5-1
d_call: TRBD2
cdr3_length: 14
clone_size: many
j_call: TRBJ2-1

cdr3_nt: TGTGCCAGCAGCGCAACAGGGAGTTCCTATAATTCACCCCTCCACTTT
cdr3_aa: CASSATGSSYNSPLHF
v_call: TRBV7-9
d_call: NA
cdr3_length: 16
clone_size: few
j_call: TRBJ1-6

cdr3_nt: TGTGCCAGCAGCTTAACGGCGGGAGCAGAGACCCAGTACTTC
cdr3_aa: CASSLTAGAETQYF
v_call: TRBV7-3
d_call: TRBD2
cdr3_length: 14
clone_size: few
j_call: TRBJ2-5